Shown below are 29 T cell receptor beta chains from a single sample sequenced in a study of control samples from healthy donors and cancer patients. This table comes from immunoSEQ multiplex PCR, and its TCRdb copy is limited to in-frame clones, with some not included. The sample holds about 130,000 clones, roughly 90% seen once. The sequenced sample consisted of blood. The receptors derive from a woman aged 45-65 years in good health.

J is TRBJ2-1 and V is TRBV5-1; TRBD1 matches 7 bases. Germline CDR1 SGHRS, CDR2 YFSETQ. V lost 5 bases to trimming and J lost 9 bases; unmatched junction nucleotides: 5. CDR3 length: 12 amino acids. This CDR3 is CASSSAGGEQFF. In nucleotides, the CDR3 is TGCGCCAGCAGTTCCGCAGGGGGTGAGCAGTTCTTC.

This clone was found once. This chain connects TRBV5-8 to TRBJ2-5; D ambiguous. The CDR3 runs 10 residues. V was trimmed by 5 bases and J by 5 bases, leaving 4 bases between them. The germline CDR1 and CDR2 sequences are SGHTS and YDEGEE. As DNA, the CDR3 is TGTGCCAGCAGACCGGAGACCCAGTACTTC. Translated: CASRPETQYF.

This chain connects TRBV30 to TRBJ1-5; D not resolved. The CDR3 spans 13 residues. Trimming removed 5 bases at V and 7 bases at J, with 15 bases between. Germline lookup yields CDR1 GTSNPN and CDR2 SVGIG (reference sequence). Here the CDR3 DNA reads TGTGCCTGGGGGGAGTTAAAGAGCCAGCCCCAGCATTTT. Residues: CAWGELKSQPQHF. Filled out from reference TRBV30 and TRBJ1-5, the complete variable domain reads SQTIHQWPATLVQPVGSPLSLECTVEGTSNPNLYWYRQAAGRGLQLLFYSVGIGQISSEVPQNLSASRPQDRQFILSSKKLLLSDSGFYLCAWGELKSQPQHFGDGTRLSIL.

The chain combines TRBV18 with TRBJ2-1, with D possibly TRBD1 on 6 matching bases. Deletions cut 4 bases from V and 0 bases from J, with 10 bases between. CDR1 and CDR2 (germline): KGHSH, LQKENI. CDR3 size: 15 residues. The CDR3 bases are TGTGCCAGCTCACTTATGGACAGCTCCTACAATGAGCAGTTCTTC. It codes for CASSLMDSSYNEQFF.

The chain links TRBV4-1 to TRBJ1-5; 7 bases line up with TRBD1. Germline trimming cut 4 bases from V and 7 bases from J; bases unmatched to any gene: 7. Germline values: CDR1 MGHRA, CDR2 YSYEKL. CDR3 size: 14 residues. The CDR3 region is CASSLTDREQPQHF. The CDR3 bases are TGCGCCAGCAGCCTCACCGACAGGGAACAGCCCCAGCATTTT.

This clone was recorded only once. The chain carries TRBV19 and TRBJ1-2; TRBD1 might be the D (5 bases). This CDR3 is built from 15 residues. Between the trimmed V and J ends, which lost 3 bases and 4 bases, there was a span of 15 bases. The germline V gene has CDR1 LNHDA and CDR2 SQIVND (reference sequence). The CDR3 protein is CASSIGGRTSYGYTF. The CDR3 bases are TGTGCCAGTAGTATCGGTGGACGGACAAGCTATGGCTACACCTTC. Together with reference TRBV19 and TRBJ1-2, the CDR3 gives the full variable domain: DGGITQSPKYLFRKEGQNVTLSCEQNLNHDAMYWYRQDPGQGLRLIYYSQIVNDFQKGDIAEGYSVSREKKESFPLTVTSAQKNPTAFYLCASSIGGRTSYGYTFGSGTRLTVV.

The J gene is TRBJ1-2, the V gene TRBV5-1, with 7 bases matching TRBD1. With V trimmed by 4 bases and J by 6 bases, 6 bases remained unmatched. CDR1 SGHRS and CDR2 YFSETQ come from the germline V gene. The CDR3 extends over 13 amino acids. CDR3 bases: TGCGCCAGCAGCCCCAAGACAGGGAATGGCTACACCTTC. It codes for CASSPKTGNGYTF.

The gene calls are TRBV5-1 and TRBJ1-5; a possible D gene is TRBD1 (5 bases). The CDR3 sequence is 13 residues long. The V end was cut by 4 bases, the J end by 4 bases, with 9 bases between. The germline gives CDR1 SGHRS, CDR2 YFSETQ. The CDR3 spells CASSVDTNQPQHF. The DNA for the CDR3 is TGCGCCAGCAGCGTGGACACAAATCAGCCCCAGCATTTT.

This chain uses TRBV19 with TRBJ1-4; TRBD1 matches 10 bases. The CDR3 extends over 15 amino acids. The germline V gene has CDR1 LNHDA and CDR2 SQIVND (reference sequence). With 6 bases clipped from V and 7 bases from J, the junction kept 8 bases outside the gene matches. In nucleotides, the CDR3 is TGTGCCAGTAGCGTACTCGGACAGGGGGTTGAAAAACTGTTTTTT. Translating gives CASSVLGQGVEKLFF.

This chain joins TRBV3-1 (or the pseudogene TRBV3-2) and TRBJ2-7; 16 positions agree with TRBD2. With 1 base clipped from V and 4 bases from J, the junction kept 7 bases outside the gene matches. This CDR3 is 18 amino acids long. Looked up from germline, CDR1 is LGHDT and CDR2 is YNNKEL (reference sequence). The CDR3 DNA reads as TGTGCCAGCAGCCAAGCTTCGGGACTAGCGGGAGGGCCTTACGAGCAGTACTTC. This codes for CASSQASGLAGGPYEQYF.

The chain recombines TRBV2 with TRBJ1-1; perhaps TRBD1 as D (5 bases). The CDR3 is 18 amino acids. V shed 3 bases and J shed 0 bases, with 20 bases lying between them. The germline V gene has CDR1 SNHLY and CDR2 FYNNEI. This chain's CDR3 is CASSDRRSQGGLNTEAFF. The DNA of the CDR3 is TGTGCCAGCAGTGATCGACGGTCCCAGGGTGGGTTGAACACTGAAGCTTTCTTT.

About this clone: At one of its ends the junction is not consistent with the germline gene, which may arise from a read error. V is TRBV20-1 and J is TRBJ1-1; the D is unclear. The CDR3 is made up of 11 amino acids. Germline CDR1 and CDR2: DFQATT and SNEGSKA (reference sequence). The CDR3 region is CSARVNSLHHF. CDR3 coding DNA: TGCAGTGCTAGAGTTAACAGCCTGCACCACTTT.

The table lists this clone with a count of one. V usage is TRBV6-5 and J usage is TRBJ2-3; 11 nucleotides align to TRBD2. Germline trimming cut 8 bases from V and 6 bases from J; bases unmatched to any gene: 10. Germline-derived CDR1 and CDR2 are MNHEY and SVGAGI. The length of the CDR3 is 15 residues. CDR3 in DNA: TGTGCCAGCGTTAGAGCTAGCGGGAGGCCGGATACGCAGTATTTT. Amino acid sequence: CASVRASGRPDTQYF.

This sequence joins TRBV19 and TRBJ1-2; the match to TRBD1 covers 9 bases. This CDR3 region has 15 residues. Germline CDR1 LNHDA, CDR2 SQIVND (reference sequence). V was clipped by 5 bases and J by 4 bases; unmatched bases: 8. The CDR3 loop reads CASSVHTGGSYGYTF. For the CDR3, the DNA is TGTGCCAGTAGTGTACACACAGGGGGCAGCTATGGCTACACCTTC.

V is TRBV10-3 and J is TRBJ2-3; 9 positions match TRBD1. The CDR3 has 14 amino acids. V was clipped by 3 bases and J by 5 bases; unmatched bases: 3. From germline, CDR1 is ENHRY and CDR2 SYGVKD. CDR3 bases: TGTGCCATCAGTGACGGACAGGGGCAAGATACGCAGTATTTT. Its translation is CAISDGQGQDTQYF.

The chain uses TRBV18 and TRBJ2-3; D call uncertain. In germline, CDR1 is KGHSH, CDR2 LQKENI. V dropped 3 bases and J dropped 1 base, with 5 bases sitting between them. The CDR3 has 13 amino acids. CDR3 coding DNA: TGTGCCAGCTCACCCCCAGGCACAGATACGCAGTATTTT. As protein: CASSPPGTDTQYF.

The gene calls are TRBV11-3 and TRBJ2-5, with no clear D. Germline V CDR1 and CDR2: SGHNT, YENEEA. Trimming took 1 base from V and 7 from J, leaving 10 bases between them. The CDR3 is 13 residues long. The CDR3 DNA reads TGTGCCAGCAGCTTAGCTATAGGCGGGACCCAGTACTTC. It specifies CASSLAIGGTQYF.

The chain couples TRBV9 to TRBJ2-5; D may be TRBD2 (5 bases). CDR3 length equals 14 residues. Germline lookup yields CDR1 SGDLS and CDR2 YYNGEE. V lost 4 bases to trimming and J lost 5 bases, with 15 bases between them. Written as DNA, the CDR3 is TGTGCCAGCAGCCCCCGTCGGGGTCCTGAGACCCAGTACTTC. This codes for CASSPRRGPETQYF.

The rearrangement uses TRBV25-1 and TRBJ1-6; D is possibly TRBD1 (6 bases). The germline V and J ends were trimmed by 7 bases and 6 bases, with 13 bases remaining between them. CDR1 and CDR2 from the germline V gene are MGHDK and SYGVNS. The CDR3 covers 14 residues. CDR3 sequence reads: CASTLRTANSPLHF. DNA for the CDR3: TGTGCCAGCACCCTCCGGACAGCTAATTCACCCCTCCACTTT. The entire variable domain, with the rest obtained from reference TRBV25-1 and TRBJ1-6, is as follows: EADIYQTPRYLVIGTGKKITLECSQTMGHDKMYWYQQDPGMELHLIHYSYGVNSTEKGDLSSESTVSRIRTEHFPLTLESARPSHTSQYLCASTLRTANSPLHFGNGTRLTVT.

This chain uses TRBV5-1 with TRBJ2-2; 8 bases are a match to TRBD1. The CDR3 length is 16 residues. Germline V lookup: CDR1 SGHRS, CDR2 YFSETQ. Germline trimming cut 2 bases from V and 6 bases from J; bases unmatched to any gene: 9. The DNA for the CDR3 is TGCGCCAGCAGCTTTGCCGGGACAGGCGTTTCCGGGGAGCTGTTTTTT. This sequence encodes CASSFAGTGVSGELFF. Combining the CDR3 with reference TRBV5-1 and TRBJ2-2 gives the whole variable domain KAGVTQTPRYLIKTRGQQVTLSCSPISGHRSVSWYQQTPGQGLQFLFEYFSETQRNKGNFPGRFSGRQFSNSRSEMNVSTLELGDSALYLCASSFAGTGVSGELFFGEGSRLTVL.

The J gene is TRBJ1-2, the V gene TRBV2, with D unresolved. With 10 bases removed from V and 8 bases from J, the gap between germline ends came to 5 bases. Germline lookup yields CDR1 SNHLY and CDR2 FYNNEI. This CDR3 comprises 8 residues. The CDR3 DNA reads TGTGCCACCCGGGGCTACACCTTC. The encoded protein is CATRGYTF. Looking up the rest from reference TRBV2 and TRBJ1-2 gives the full variable domain: EPEVTQTPSHQVTQMGQEVILRCVPISNHLYFYWYRQILGQKVEFLVSFYNNEISEKSEIFDDQFSVERPDGSNFTLKIRSTKLEDSAMYFCATRGYTFGSGTRLTVV.

CDR3 in amino acids: CASSSGTSGGFGEQYF. The CDR3, as DNA: TGTGCCAGCAGCTCCGGGACTAGCGGGGGTTTCGGCGAGCAGTACTTC. The chain recombines TRBV11-3 with TRBJ2-7; 14 bases map to TRBD2. This CDR3 is 16 amino acids long. The germline V gene encodes CDR1 SGHNT and CDR2 YENEEA. V was clipped by 4 bases and J by 6 bases; unmatched bases: 8.

The rearrangement joins TRBV5-4 to TRBJ2-3; the match to TRBD2 covers 10 bases. The V gene's germline CDR1 is SGHNT and CDR2 YYREEE (reference sequence). CDR3 size: 16 residues. The V and J ends lost 2 bases and 4 bases, in that order; junction bases with no gene match: 7. CDR3 in DNA: TGTGCCAGCAGCTTCGGCCCAGCGGGGGGGTCAGATACGCAGTATTTT. Translated, it gives CASSFGPAGGSDTQYF.

This clone was counted a single time. V and J are TRBV19 and TRBJ1-1; D call uncertain. CDR3 length equals 13 residues. CDR1 is LNHDA, CDR2 SQIVND, per germline (reference sequence). With 3 bases removed from V and 11 bases from J, the gap between germline ends came to 16 bases. CDR3 bases: TGTGCCAGTAGTATCGCGACCTACGGCAGGGCTTTCTTT. Amino acid sequence: CASSIATYGRAFF.

This clone was recorded only once. The rearrangement joins TRBV9 to TRBJ1-4, with 7 bases that match TRBD1. Losses at the gene ends were 6 bases for V and 7 bases for J; bases not matched to a gene: 12. This CDR3 is built from 15 residues. From germline, CDR1 is SGDLS and CDR2 YYNGEE. The CDR3 loop is CASNLVTTGIEKLFF. CDR3 bases: TGTGCCAGCAACCTCGTCACGACAGGGATTGAAAAACTGTTTTTT.

The gene calls are TRBV28 and TRBJ2-7; D remains ambiguous. Germline V gene lookup returns CDR1 MDHEN and CDR2 SYDVKM. The length of the CDR3 is 13 residues. V lost 1 base to trimming and J lost 3 bases, with 7 bases between them. This CDR3 is CASSLYPNYEQYF. In nucleotides, the CDR3 is TGTGCCAGCAGTTTATACCCTAACTACGAGCAGTACTTC.

The table lists this clone with a count of one. The identical CDR3 is also encoded by other nucleotide sequences in the sample. This chain joins TRBV19 and TRBJ2-7, with 14 bases matching TRBD2. Per germline, CDR1 LNHDA and CDR2 SQIVND (reference sequence). The CDR3 extends over 15 amino acids. J gave up 2 bases and V 4 bases, and 1 base lay outside the gene matches. The CDR3 nucleotides read TGTGCCAGTAGTACGGGACTAGCGGGAGCCTACGAGCAGTACTTC. Translating gives CASSTGLAGAYEQYF.

The CDR3: CASLERGAAKNIQYF. The DNA for the CDR3 is TGTGCCAGCCTTGAGCGGGGGGCAGCCAAAAACATTCAGTACTTC. The rearrangement uses TRBV6-5 and TRBJ2-4, with 9 bases that match TRBD2. Germline V gene lookup returns CDR1 MNHEY and CDR2 SVGAGI. The CDR3 is 15 amino acids. V dropped 8 bases and J dropped 0; count of bases not matched to a gene: 5.

As concerns this clone: The sample carries other DNA sequences with the same CDR3. The chain recombines TRBV5-1 with TRBJ1-1; D is unclear. The CDR3 totals 13 residues. Germline lookup yields CDR1 SGHRS and CDR2 YFSETQ. V was pared by 2 bases and J by 1 base, with 6 bases between. Written as DNA, the CDR3 is TGCGCCAGCAGCTTAGAGGGGAACACTGAAGCTTTCTTT. The encoded protein is CASSLEGNTEAFF.